The following is a T cell receptor beta chain sequence with its context. Produced via immunoSEQ multiplex PCR; TCRdb's table is partial and in-frame only. The sample carries 2,500,000 or so clones, around 92% recorded once. The sample belongs to a study of shared clonotypes between healthy human individuals. Trimming pared 4 bases from V and 7 bases from J, leaving 21 bases between. Germline assignment: CDR1 SGHRS and CDR2 YFSETQ. The CDR3 has 16 amino acids. The V gene is TRBV5-1, the J gene TRBJ2-1; TRBD1 is a possible D gene (6 bases). This clonotype originated in a man younger than 30 in good health. Some clones in this sample may be carry-over from other donors' samples. Sequenced sample: naive CD4+ T cells from PBMCs. Subset of the sample: CD45RA+ positively selected. In DNA, the CDR3 is TGCGCCAGCAGCCAAATTGGACAGTCCCCTGGGAATGAGCAGTTCTTC. Protein sequence: CASSQIGQSPGNEQFF.